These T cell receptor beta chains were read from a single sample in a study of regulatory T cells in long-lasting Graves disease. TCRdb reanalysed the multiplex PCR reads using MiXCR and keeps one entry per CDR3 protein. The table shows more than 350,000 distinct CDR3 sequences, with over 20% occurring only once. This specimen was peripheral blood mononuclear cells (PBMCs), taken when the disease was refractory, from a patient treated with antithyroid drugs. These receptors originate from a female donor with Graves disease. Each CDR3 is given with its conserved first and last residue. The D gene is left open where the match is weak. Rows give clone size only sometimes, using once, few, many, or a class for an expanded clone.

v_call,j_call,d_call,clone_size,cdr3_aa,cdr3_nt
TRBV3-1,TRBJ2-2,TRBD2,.,CASSQGSRETGELFF,TGTGCCAGCAGCCAAGGGTCGCGGGAGACCGGGGAGCTGTTTTTT
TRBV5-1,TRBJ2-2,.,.,CASSLVADHTGELFF,TGCGCCAGCAGCTTGGTAGCAGATCACACCGGGGAGCTGTTTTTT
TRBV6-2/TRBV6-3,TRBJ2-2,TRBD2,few,CASTSGTSGMFGTGELFF,TGTGCCAGCACCTCCGGGACTAGCGGGATGTTTGGCACCGGGGAGCTGTTTTTT
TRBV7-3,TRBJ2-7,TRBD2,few,CASSLWPGGKYEQYF,TGTGCCAGCAGCTTATGGCCGGGAGGGAAGTACGAGCAGTACTTC
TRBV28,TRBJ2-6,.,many,CASSRGGANVLTF,TGTGCCAGCAGCCGCGGTGGGGCCAACGTCCTGACTTTC
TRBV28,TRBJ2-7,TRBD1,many,CASKSGTGVVEQYF,TGTGCCAGTAAATCCGGGACAGGGGTGGTCGAGCAGTACTTC
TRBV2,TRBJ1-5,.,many,CASLEDDWGNQPQHF,TGTGCCAGCCTCGAGGACGACTGGGGCAATCAGCCCCAGCATTTT
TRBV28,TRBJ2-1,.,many,CASIAPSSYNEQFF,TGTGCCAGCATTGCGCCGAGCTCCTACAATGAGCAGTTCTTC
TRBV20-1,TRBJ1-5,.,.,CSARPSGTGNQPQHF,TGCAGTGCTAGACCCTCCGGGACCGGGAATCAGCCCCAGCATTTT
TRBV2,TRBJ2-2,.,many,CASRPGTSTGELFF,TGTGCCAGCAGACCCGGGACATCCACCGGGGAGCTGTTTTTT
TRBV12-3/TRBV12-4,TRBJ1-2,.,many,CASSSSTGEVYGYTF,.
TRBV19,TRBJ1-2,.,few,CASSKGTVYGYTF,TGTGCCAGTAGTAAAGGGACGGTATATGGCTACACCTTC
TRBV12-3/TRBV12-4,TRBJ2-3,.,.,CASSFSASPSTDTQYF,TGTGCCAGCAGTTTTTCAGCTAGCCCGAGCACAGATACGCAGTATTTT
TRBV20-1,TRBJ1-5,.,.,CSARVAPAQGSGQPQHF,TGCAGTGCTAGAGTGGCCCCGGCGCAGGGTTCGGGTCAGCCCCAGCATTTT
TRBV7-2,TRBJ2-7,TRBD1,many,CASSLLGQGAYYEQYF,TGTGCCAGCAGCTTATTGGGACAGGGGGCTTACTACGAGCAGTACTTC
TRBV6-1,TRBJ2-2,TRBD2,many,CASSRTSGSLITGELFF,TGTGCCAGCAGTCGGACTAGCGGGAGTTTGATCACCGGGGAGCTGTTTTTT
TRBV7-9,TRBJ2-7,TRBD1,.,CASSPETGTANYEQYF,TGTGCCAGCAGCCCAGAAACCGGGACAGCTAACTACGAGCAGTACTTC